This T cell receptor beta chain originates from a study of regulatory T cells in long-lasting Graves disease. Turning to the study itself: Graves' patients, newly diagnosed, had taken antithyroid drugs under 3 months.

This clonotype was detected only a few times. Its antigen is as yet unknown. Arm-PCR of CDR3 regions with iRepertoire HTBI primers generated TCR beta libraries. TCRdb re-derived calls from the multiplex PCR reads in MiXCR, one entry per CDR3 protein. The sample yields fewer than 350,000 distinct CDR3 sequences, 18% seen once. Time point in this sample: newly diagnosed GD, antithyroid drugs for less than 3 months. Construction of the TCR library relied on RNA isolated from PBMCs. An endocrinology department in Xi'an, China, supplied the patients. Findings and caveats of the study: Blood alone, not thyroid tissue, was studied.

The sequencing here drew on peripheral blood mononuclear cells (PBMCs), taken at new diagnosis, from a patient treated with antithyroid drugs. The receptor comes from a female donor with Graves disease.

DNA for the CDR3: TGTGCCAGCAGTTTCCGGGAGAACTATGGCTACACCTTC. Translated, it gives CASSFRENYGYTF. The chain uses TRBV6-5 and TRBJ1-2, with D unclear. Trimming took off 4 bases at V and 2 bases at J, with 8 bases between the two ends. The length of the CDR3 is 13 residues. Germline assignment: CDR1 MNHEY and CDR2 SVGAGI.